The rows below give T cell receptor beta chains drawn from one sample of a study of cytomegalovirus exposure and HLA in healthy donors. Sequencing used immunoSEQ multiplex PCR; TCRdb keeps in-frame clones, though not all of them. Among 95,000 to 150,000 clones listed, around four fifths were seen once. Sample: PBMCs. The origin of the receptors is a man aged 18 to 29 in good health and CMV-seropositive. Both conserved end residues are part of each CDR3.

CDR3	V
CASSQDTLSNQPQHF	TRBV7-2
CASSYDYYGYTF	TRBV6-5
CASSLAGVGTDTQYF	TRBV11-2
CASSFGGFTDTQYF	TRBV27
CASSMDNSNQPQHF	TRBV5-6
CAWSGDSLTSPLHF	TRBV30
CASSPGQGDSGANVLTF	TRBV11-2
CAIRGQASVSYEQYF	TRBV10-3
CASSGGGGASANTGELFF	TRBV7-9
CASSYQTGPSWYEQYF	TRBV6-5
CASNPAGLGNIQYF	TRBV19
CASSSNYPYEQYF	TRBV11-2
CASSHGLAGQQETQYF	TRBV13
CASSLPVGGDSYNEQFF	TRBV7-3
CASSYRASNYGYTF	TRBV6-5
CASRARDYGYTF	TRBV2
CASSYDDSYYEQYF	TRBV7-2
CASSSTGVSSTDTQYF	TRBV27
CASGGGNTF	TRBV2
CASSTTGIDTGELFF	TRBV7-8
CASTRTGNQPQHF	TRBV6-6
CSSSDQVYEQYF	TRBV7-9
CASSQSTRTEAFF	TRBV14
CAWSKQGYGYTF	TRBV30
CASSADRGPYNEQFF	TRBV6-6
CAGSPGQGAYEQYF	TRBV2
CASSPRPGTGYNNEQFF	TRBV27
CATGANEQYF	TRBV6-5
CASSRSTGSSEKLFF	TRBV4-1
CASSSGAAYNEQFF	TRBV5-6
CASSLQLPGTGVSNEQFF	TRBV5-1
CASSDRTYSPLHF	TRBV6-1
CSVIQGPRETFF	TRBV29-1
CASSPYTINYGYTF	TRBV13
CASSRWTGFNEKLFF	TRBV11-2
CASSGLVSANEQFF	TRBV5-4
CASSPGWVTGATDTQYF	TRBV11-2
CASEPHRDSYEQYF	TRBV7-9
CASSYSPRANYGYTF	TRBV6-5
CASSDSGTGTTDTQYF	TRBV10-1
CAWSRTNNEQFF	TRBV30
CASSLYNEAFF	TRBV28
CATIAGDIDTQYF	TRBV10-3
CASSQGRQGPDTQYF	TRBV4-1
CASSFNAGGATEAFF	TRBV19
CAGSQDQGGNYNEQFF	TRBV4-2
CASSQSNTGELFF	TRBV4-1
CASSLAGAVAYNEQFF	TRBV7-2
CAWSNAGSGDEQFF	TRBV30
CASLRPTGLAPLHF	TRBV9